The entry that follows covers one T cell receptor (beta chain) sequence. The antigen is unknown. This CDR3 is built from 11 residues. The V gene lost 8 bases and the J gene lost 8 bases, with 12 bases spanning the gap. Germline assignment: CDR1 MNHEY and CDR2 SVGAGI. This sample was included in a study of T cell responses to AZD1222 COVID-19 vaccine. Study-wide results and caveats: Nearly half of spike-specific TCRs reportedly target unmutated variant regions. The donor cohort was predominantly white British with a female majority, and clonal diversity may have been underestimated.

Clones were sequenced by immunoSEQ multiplex PCR, and TCRdb holds only the in-frame ones, with some missing. This table holds about 160,000 clones, over 75% found once. The TCR comes from an adult who received the AZD1222 COVID-19 vaccine. The chain has TRBV6-5 and TRBJ1-2; D ambiguous. This material consisted of peripheral blood, taken 28 days after the second AZD1222 dose. Written as DNA, the CDR3 is TGTGCCAGCGGGAAGGTCTTCGGCTACACCTTC. Its protein product is CASGKVFGYTF.